Ten or more counts support the clone carrying this T cell receptor beta chain. TCRdb recomputed calls from the 5' RACE reads with MiXCR, one row per CDR3 protein. The sample has 250,000 to 350,000 distinct CDR3 sequences; around 4.4% are singletons. The data were taken from a study of T cells after yellow fever vaccination. V shed 6 bases and J 5 bases; nucleotides not matched to a gene: 6. This CDR3 has 15 amino acids. Sequencing was performed on PBMCs, taken 15 days after the yellow fever booster vaccination. The V and J genes are TRBV12-3 or TRBV12-4 and TRBJ2-3, with 12 bases identical to TRBD2. The clonotype comes from a man aged 18 to 35 who received the YFV17D yellow fever vaccine. CDR3 sequence reads: CASRLTSGGLDTQYF. The CDR3 DNA is TGTGCCAGCAGACTAACTAGCGGGGGGTTAGATACGCAGTATTTT.